This passage covers 30 T cell receptor beta chains from one sample sequenced in a study of shared clonotypes between healthy human individuals (dated by TCRdb to about 2020). For the CD8 naive samples, CD45RO-negative cells were positively selected for CCR7, yielding a CD45RA+CCR7+ population from which TemRA cells were excluded. The method behind the library was the immunoSEQ multiplex PCR assay. The table was pulled from immuneACCESS by TCRdb, which kept in-frame rearrangements only. Such tables lose some clones; where checked, under half of the loss comes from unresolved V genes, and the rest has no known cause. For this sample there are 2 million or so clones; roughly 94% appear just once. About 1.1% of the sample comes from the top ten. The specimen was naive CD8+ T cells sorted from blood. The intended sense of this specimen's cell subset or site label: CD45RA+CCR7+. The receptors here all came from a man between 18 and 29 years old in good health.

The chain uses TRBV5-1 and TRBJ2-3; 10 bases align to TRBD1. The CDR3 has 14 amino acids. Germline V gene data show CDR1 as SGHRS and CDR2 as YFSETQ. V trimming: 4 bases; J trimming: 5 bases; junction bases outside the gene matches: 4. The CDR3 here is CASSPGTGVDTQYF. CDR3 DNA: TGCGCCAGCAGCCCCGGGACAGGGGTAGATACGCAGTATTTT.

The chain carries TRBV5-1 and TRBJ2-1; 13 bases are shared with TRBD2. The CDR3 loop spans 16 amino acids. V lost 2 bases and J lost 8; bases outside the gene matches: 7. The germline gives CDR1 SGHRS, CDR2 YFSETQ. CDR3 residues: CASSLLAGGPGDEQFF. The CDR3 nucleotides read TGCGCCAGCAGCTTACTAGCGGGAGGGCCAGGTGATGAGCAGTTCTTC.

This clone was observed a few times. This chain joins TRBV9 and TRBJ1-2; 8 nucleotides line up with TRBD1. CDR3 length equals 16 residues. The V gene's germline CDR1 is SGDLS and CDR2 YYNGEE. With V trimmed by 3 bases and J by 4 bases, 11 bases remained unmatched. The CDR3, as DNA: TGTGCCAGCAGCGCCGGACAGGGAGGATATGGCTATGGCTACACCTTC. Amino acid sequence: CASSAGQGGYGYGYTF.

V is TRBV7-9 and J is TRBJ2-7; 7 positions agree with TRBD2. The CDR3 covers 14 residues. The germline V gene has CDR1 SEHNR and CDR2 FQNEAQ (reference sequence). J gave up 5 bases and V 5 bases, and 9 bases lay outside the gene matches. In nucleotides, the CDR3 is TGTGCCAGCAGCCAAGTTGGCGGGAGTCACGAGCAGTACTTC. Residues: CASSQVGGSHEQYF.

The chain couples TRBV28 to TRBJ2-3, with 9 bases identical to TRBD1. Germline CDR1 reads MDHEN; CDR2 reads SYDVKM. V shed 3 bases and J 3 bases; nucleotides not matched to a gene: 7. The CDR3 has 16 amino acids. The CDR3 spells CASSFILGTGTDTQYF. The CDR3 DNA is TGTGCCAGCAGTTTCATTCTGGGGACAGGGACAGATACGCAGTATTTT.

The count of this clone is one. The chain couples TRBV5-1 to TRBJ2-1; 8 bases align to TRBD2. With 3 bases clipped from V and 7 bases from J, the junction kept 9 bases outside the gene matches. The CDR3 is made up of 15 amino acids. Germline-derived CDR1 and CDR2 are SGHRS and YFSETQ. The CDR3 DNA reads TGCGCCAGCAGCTGGGCCGGGACTAGTAAAAATGAGCAGTTCTTC. Encoded protein: CASSWAGTSKNEQFF.

The chain has TRBV7-2 and TRBJ2-7; D may match TRBD1 or TRBD2 (5 bases each). There are 13 residues in the CDR3. Germline CDR1 and CDR2: SGHTA and FQGNSA. V was pared by 5 bases and J by 2 bases, with 10 bases between. The CDR3 sequence is CASSPGATYEQYF. CDR3 DNA: TGTGCCAGCAGCCCCGGGGCCACCTACGAGCAGTACTTC.

This rearrangement joins TRBV4-2 to TRBJ2-2; D call uncertain. The ends were cut back, 5 bases at V and 1 base at J, with 8 bases in the middle. The germline CDR1 and CDR2 sequences are LGHNA and YNFKEQ. There are 14 residues in the CDR3. The CDR3 protein is CASSSAENTGELFF. The CDR3 nucleotides read TGTGCCAGCAGCTCGGCAGAGAACACCGGGGAGCTGTTTTTT.

This clone was observed once. The chain joins TRBV5-4 to TRBJ2-7, with 10 bases matching TRBD1. CDR1 and CDR2 (germline): SGHNT, YYREEE (reference sequence). With V trimmed by 4 bases and J by 1 base, 5 bases remained unmatched. The CDR3 runs to 15 residues. CDR3 protein: CASSAGQGKSYEQYF. The CDR3 DNA reads TGTGCCAGCAGCGCGGGACAGGGGAAGTCCTACGAGCAGTACTTC.

The genes are TRBV27 and TRBJ2-3; D possibly matches TRBD1 or TRBD2 (5 bases each). The V and J ends lost 6 bases and 1 base respectively, with 11 bases between them. The CDR3 contains 14 residues. Germline V gives CDR1 MNHEY, CDR2 SMNVEV (reference sequence). The DNA of the CDR3 is TGTGCCAGCAGGGCAGTGGGGGGCACAGATACGCAGTATTTT. Translation: CASRAVGGTDTQYF.

The rearrangement links TRBV6-5 to TRBJ1-2, with TRBD1 as a possible D gene (5 bases). There are 13 residues in the CDR3. The germline gives CDR1 MNHEY, CDR2 SVGAGI. Trimming left V 2 bases short and J 6 bases short, with 10 bases between. The DNA for the CDR3 is TGTGCCAGCAGTTACGTCGAGGGGCATGGCTACACCTTC. Its translation: CASSYVEGHGYTF.

The chain employs TRBV5-1 and TRBJ2-7, with 10 bases aligning to TRBD2. The CDR3 totals 15 residues. V was pared by 1 base and J by 2 bases, with 3 bases of the junction left unmatched. CDR1 SGHRS and CDR2 YFSETQ come from the germline V gene. Written as DNA, the CDR3 is TGCGCCAGCAGCTTGATTACTAGCGGGACCTACGAGCAGTACTTC. Translated, it gives CASSLITSGTYEQYF. The full variable domain, rest sourced from reference TRBV5-1 and TRBJ2-7, is KAGVTQTPRYLIKTRGQQVTLSCSPISGHRSVSWYQQTPGQGLQFLFEYFSETQRNKGNFPGRFSGRQFSNSRSEMNVSTLELGDSALYLCASSLITSGTYEQYFGPGTRLTVT.

The V call is TRBV7-9, the J call TRBJ2-3, with D unresolved. CDR1 and CDR2 (germline): SEHNR, FQNEAQ (reference sequence). The CDR3 length is 14 residues. The ends were cut back, 5 bases at V and 6 bases at J, with 15 bases in the middle. The CDR3 here is CASSHLVPADTQYF. Here the CDR3 DNA reads TGTGCCAGCAGCCACCTCGTCCCCGCGGATACGCAGTATTTT.

The chain combines TRBV4-2 with TRBJ2-1; 7 positions agree with TRBD1. This CDR3 is 16 amino acids long. V dropped 3 bases and J dropped 9; count of bases not matched to a gene: 14. Germline V gene sequence: CDR1 LGHNA, CDR2 YNFKEQ. The CDR3 DNA is TGTGCCAGCAGCCACGAAACGGGACAGTACAGGGGTGAGCAGTTCTTC. Translating it yields CASSHETGQYRGEQFF.

The V gene is TRBV30, the J gene TRBJ2-5; TRBD2 might be the D (6 bases). Germline V gene lookup returns CDR1 GTSNPN and CDR2 SVGIG (reference sequence). The CDR3 spans 14 residues. V lost 2 bases and J lost 2, with 12 bases in between. Here the CDR3 DNA reads TGTGCCTGGAGTAGAGGGACTTTACAAGAGACCCAGTACTTC. This codes for CAWSRGTLQETQYF. Filled out from reference TRBV30 and TRBJ2-5, the complete variable domain reads SQTIHQWPATLVQPVGSPLSLECTVEGTSNPNLYWYRQAAGRGLQLLFYSVGIGQISSEVPQNLSASRPQDRQFILSSKKLLLSDSGFYLCAWSRGTLQETQYFGPGTRLLVL.

The chain has TRBV30 and TRBJ2-7; 7 bases align to TRBD1. The trim removed 0 bases at V and 5 bases at J, leaving 7 bases unmatched. The CDR3 spans 14 residues. Germline values: CDR1 GTSNPN, CDR2 SVGIG (reference sequence). CDR3 in DNA: TGTGCCTGGAGTGTATGGCAGGGGGACCACGAGCAGTACTTC. Translating it yields CAWSVWQGDHEQYF.

This clone was recorded once. The V and J genes are TRBV19 and TRBJ2-3; 10 bases map to TRBD2. V trimming: 2 bases; J trimming: 3 bases; junction bases outside the gene matches: 5. Looked up from germline, CDR1 is LNHDA and CDR2 is SQIVND (reference sequence). The CDR3 loop spans 16 amino acids. CDR3 nucleotides: TGTGCCAGTAGTATACTAGCGGGAGCGTTGACAGATACGCAGTATTTT. It is translated as CASSILAGALTDTQYF. The full variable domain, with the rest looked up from reference TRBV19 and TRBJ2-3, is DGGITQSPKYLFRKEGQNVTLSCEQNLNHDAMYWYRQDPGQGLRLIYYSQIVNDFQKGDIAEGYSVSREKKESFPLTVTSAQKNPTAFYLCASSILAGALTDTQYFGPGTRLTVL.

This chain connects TRBV29-1 to TRBJ1-2; tentatively, D is TRBD1 (5 bases). Germline assignment: CDR1 SQVTM and CDR2 ANQGSEA. The CDR3 consists of 13 residues. Trimming removed 6 bases at V and 0 bases at J, with 11 bases between. For the CDR3, the DNA is TGCAGCGTCCGGGGCGAGCCTAACTATGGCTACACCTTC. Encoded protein: CSVRGEPNYGYTF.

V usage is TRBV14 and J usage is TRBJ1-1; 7 bases are shared with TRBD1. V shed 8 bases, J shed 4 bases, and the junction held 10 bases outside the gene matches. This CDR3 is built from 14 residues. CDR1 and CDR2 (germline): SGHDN, FVKESK. CDR3 in amino acids: CASERTGSGTEAFF. CDR3 in DNA: TGTGCCAGCGAACGGACAGGATCTGGCACTGAAGCTTTCTTT. Using reference TRBV14 and TRBJ1-1 for the parts outside the CDR3, the full variable domain is EAGVTQFPSHSVIEKGQTVTLRCDPISGHDNLYWYRRVMGKEIKFLLHFVKESKQDESGMPNNRFLAERTGGTYSTLKVQPAELEDSGVYFCASERTGSGTEAFFGQGTRLTVV.

This rearrangement joins TRBV28 to TRBJ1-1, with D unclear. V lost 7 bases and J lost 0, with 12 bases in between. The CDR3 sequence is 14 residues long. CDR1 and CDR2 (germline): MDHEN, SYDVKM. This CDR3 is CASTLWAVNTEAFF. CDR3 nucleotides: TGTGCCAGCACCTTGTGGGCCGTGAACACTGAAGCTTTCTTT.

This clone has just one count. The chain carries TRBV28 and TRBJ2-7; D is perhaps TRBD1 or TRBD2 (5 bases each). V was shortened by 5 bases and J by 6 bases, with 17 bases between the two germline ends. This CDR3 comprises 14 residues. The germline V gene encodes CDR1 MDHEN and CDR2 SYDVKM. As DNA, the CDR3 is TGTGCCAGCAGTATCCGGGACCCTTTCACCGAGCAGTACTTC. Its protein is CASSIRDPFTEQYF.

The rearrangement links TRBV4-2 to TRBJ2-2; TRBD2 matches at 9 bases. The CDR3 sequence is 17 residues long. J gave up 5 bases and V 0 bases, and 7 bases lay outside the gene matches. Looked up from germline, CDR1 is LGHNA and CDR2 is YNFKEQ. The CDR3 nucleotides are TGTGCCAGCAGCCAAGATTTTAGCGGGGGTCGGACCGGGGAGCTGTTTTTT. The encoded protein is CASSQDFSGGRTGELFF.

The chain has TRBV6-1 and TRBJ2-7; weak D call: TRBD2 (6 bases). V lost 4 bases, J lost 2 bases, and 12 bases lay in between. Germline assignment: CDR1 MNHNS and CDR2 SASEGT. The CDR3 runs to 14 residues. CDR3 loop: CASSGDSGPYEQYF. CDR3 nucleotides: TGTGCCAGCAGTGGAGATAGCGGTCCCTACGAGCAGTACTTC.

The V call is TRBV4-3, the J call TRBJ2-1, with D tentatively TRBD2 (6 bases). The CDR3 runs to 16 residues. Germline V gene sequence: CDR1 LGHNA, CDR2 YSLEER. V gave up 1 base and J gave up 0 bases, with 10 bases separating them. The DNA for the CDR3 is TGCGCCAGCAGCCAAGGAACGGGAGACTCCTACAATGAGCAGTTCTTC. Its protein product is CASSQGTGDSYNEQFF.

This chain joins TRBV7-9 and TRBJ2-1, with TRBD2 identical over 9 bases. There are 15 residues in the CDR3. With V trimmed by 1 base and J by 7 bases, 5 bases remained unmatched. Germline V gene sequence: CDR1 SEHNR, CDR2 FQNEAQ (reference sequence). CDR3 loop: CASSLGAGGLNEQFF. DNA of the CDR3: TGTGCCAGCAGCTTAGGGGCGGGAGGGCTGAATGAGCAGTTCTTC.

The rearrangement links TRBV11-2 to TRBJ2-2; D is ambiguous. Between the trimmed V and J ends, which lost 1 base and 7 bases, there was a span of 4 bases. CDR1 and CDR2 (germline): SGHAT, FQNNGV. The CDR3 spans 12 residues. CDR3 region: CASSLVNGELFF. The CDR3 bases are TGTGCCAGCAGCTTAGTAAACGGGGAGCTGTTTTTT. The full variable domain, in which reference TRBV11-2 and TRBJ2-2 provide the parts outside the CDR3, is EAGVAQSPRYKIIEKRQSVAFWCNPISGHATLYWYQQILGQGPKLLIQFQNNGVVDDSQLPKDRFSAERLKGVDSTLKIQPAKLEDSAVYLCASSLVNGELFFGEGSRLTVL.

This clone was seen a single time. The rearrangement joins TRBV5-4 to TRBJ2-2; TRBD2 matches 8 bases. In germline, CDR1 is SGHNT, CDR2 YYREEE (reference sequence). The CDR3 spans 14 residues. V lost 4 bases to trimming and J lost 6 bases; unmatched junction nucleotides: 5. DNA of the CDR3: TGTGCCAGCAGCCCCGGGGGGGAACCCGGGGAGCTGTTTTTT. Its protein product is CASSPGGEPGELFF. Together with reference TRBV5-4 and TRBJ2-2, the CDR3 gives the full variable domain: ETGVTQSPTHLIKTRGQQVTLRCSSQSGHNTVSWYQQALGQGPQFIFQYYREEENGRGNFPPRFSGLQFPNYSSELNVNALELDDSALYLCASSPGGEPGELFFGEGSRLTVL.

The V gene is TRBV2, the J gene TRBJ1-4, with a possible D match to TRBD1 (6 bases). The germline gives CDR1 SNHLY, CDR2 FYNNEI. CDR3 length equals 16 residues. Trimming removed 2 bases at V and 8 bases at J, with 18 bases between. CDR3 bases: TGTGCCAGCAGTGAATACCCGGGGGCCCCGGGGGAAAAACTGTTTTTT. It specifies CASSEYPGAPGEKLFF.

The gene calls are TRBV7-8 and TRBJ2-1, with a possible D match to TRBD2 (6 bases). The CDR3 has 16 residues. The V gene's germline CDR1 is SGHVS and CDR2 FQNEAQ. Trimming took off 1 base at V and 1 base at J, with 11 bases between the two ends. The CDR3 loop reads CASSLVGGRSYNEQFF. The CDR3 nucleotides read TGTGCCAGCAGCTTAGTGGGTGGGAGGTCCTACAATGAGCAGTTCTTC. Drawing the rest from reference TRBV7-8 and TRBJ2-1, the complete variable domain is GAGVSQSPRYKVAKRGQDVALRCDPISGHVSLFWYQQALGQGPEFLTYFQNEAQLDKSGLPSDRFFAERPEGSVSTLKIQRTQQEDSAVYLCASSLVGGRSYNEQFFGPGTRLTVL.

The chain combines TRBV13 with TRBJ2-3; TRBD2 matches 8 bases. The V and J ends lost 0 bases and 2 bases, in that order; junction bases with no gene match: 7. CDR3 size: 17 residues. The germline V gene encodes CDR1 PRHDT and CDR2 FYEKMQ (reference sequence). CDR3 amino acids: CASSLGYSGDNTDTQYF. The CDR3 DNA sequence: TGTGCCAGCAGCTTAGGGTATAGCGGGGATAACACAGATACGCAGTATTTT.